This is a list of T cell receptor beta chains from one sample in a study of cytomegalovirus exposure and HLA in healthy donors. Only in-frame clones appear in the TCRdb table, and some are missing; sequencing was by immunoSEQ multiplex PCR. The table lists roughly 120,000 clones, about 68% of them singletons. Sample: PBMCs. These receptors came from a woman aged 40 to 50 in good health and CMV-seropositive. The CDR3 runs from the conserved cysteine through the conserved F or W. Each record gives: CDR3 length, V gene, J gene, clone size, D gene, CDR3 DNA, CDR3 protein. The D gene is left open where the match is weak. Clone size is stated in some rows and not others, as once, few, many or a class when expanded.

16,TRBV5-6,TRBJ2-7,NA,TRBD2,TGTGCCAGCAGTCTCTGGACTAGCTTCAGTTCCTACGAGCAGTACTTC,CASSLWTSFSSYEQYF
14,TRBV27,TRBJ2-1,NA,TRBD2,TGTGCCAGCAGTGGCGTGGGAGGGTTGGATGAGCAGTTCTTC,CASSGVGGLDEQFF
15,TRBV15,TRBJ1-6,few,NA,TGTGCCACCAGCAGAGTCACGGGGAATAATTCACCCCTCCACTTT,CATSRVTGNNSPLHF
18,TRBV9,TRBJ2-3,NA,TRBD2,TGTGCCAGCAGCGTAGCGCCGCTCAGCGGGGTTAGCACAGATACGCAGTATTTT,CASSVAPLSGVSTDTQYF
16,TRBV6-1,TRBJ1-3,once,NA,TGTGCCAGCAGTGCCGACGTGGGGAGCTCTGGAAACACCATATATTTT,CASSADVGSSGNTIYF
15,TRBV27,TRBJ2-7,NA,NA,TGTGCCAGCAGTTTTAAGGCTAGCTGGTCCTACGAGCAGTACTTC,CASSFKASWSYEQYF
17,TRBV15,TRBJ2-1,few,TRBD2,TGTGCCACCAGCAGACCTAGCGGGAGACCCCCCTACAATGAGCAGTTCTTC,CATSRPSGRPPYNEQFF
13,TRBV28,TRBJ1-4,NA,TRBD1,TGTGCCAGCAGACAGGGGGGAGGTGAAAAACTGTTTTTT,CASRQGGGEKLFF
12,TRBV7-9,TRBJ1-2,NA,TRBD1,TGTTCCAGCAGTCCTGACAGGGAAGGCTACACCTTC,CSSSPDREGYTF
15,TRBV29-1,TRBJ2-7,few,NA,TGCAGCGTTGAAATAGGTTGGGACTCCAACTACGAGCAGTACTTC,CSVEIGWDSNYEQYF
14,TRBV9,TRBJ2-3,once,NA,TGTGCCAGCAGCGTAGAGACTAGTCCAGATACGCAGTATTTT,CASSVETSPDTQYF
17,TRBV7-3,TRBJ2-2,NA,TRBD2,TGTGCCAGCAGGAAACAACCGGGACTAGCGGGAACCGGGGAGCTGTTTTTT,CASRKQPGLAGTGELFF
15,TRBV6-5,TRBJ2-7,few,TRBD1,TGTGCCAGCAGTTACGGGCAGGGGGCTTCCTACGAGCAGTACTTC,CASSYGQGASYEQYF
13,TRBV19,TRBJ2-1,NA,NA,TGTGCCAGTAGTATATACAGGGACGATGAGCAGTTCTTC,CASSIYRDDEQFF
14,TRBV7-2,TRBJ2-5,NA,NA,TGTGCCAGCAGCTCCTCTCTAGAGTCGGAGACCCAGTACTTC,CASSSSLESETQYF
13,TRBV5-4,TRBJ1-2,NA,NA,TGTGCCAGCAGTATCACCGGGACAACCGTCTACACCTTC,CASSITGTTVYTF
16,TRBV6-1,TRBJ2-7,few,NA,TGTGCCAGCAGTGAAGGTTGGGGGCAACCCCACTACGAGCAGTACTTC,CASSEGWGQPHYEQYF
15,TRBV6-5,TRBJ2-7,NA,NA,TGTGCCAGCAGTTACAAGGCTAGCGTATCCTACGAGCAGTACTTC,CASSYKASVSYEQYF
16,TRBV28,TRBJ2-6,NA,NA,TGTGCCAGCAGTTCAGTGGTTAGCTCTGGGGCCAATGTCCTGACTTTC,CASSSVVSSGANVLTF
14,TRBV9,TRBJ2-3,few,NA,TGTGCCAGCAGCCCAAGAACAGGCACAGATACGCAGTATTTT,CASSPRTGTDTQYF
18,TRBV7-2,TRBJ1-2,few,NA,TGTGCCAGCAGCTTAGGCTCCCGAATGACAGCTGCTAACTATGGCTACACCTTC,CASSLGSRMTAANYGYTF
13,TRBV6-5,TRBJ1-5,NA,NA,TGTGCCAGCAGTCGACAGGGCAATCAGCCCCAGCATTTT,CASSRQGNQPQHF
14,TRBV6-6,TRBJ1-5,once,NA,TGTGCCACCCTCCCCCTATATAGCAATCAGCCCCAGCATTTT,CATLPLYSNQPQHF
16,TRBV4-2,TRBJ2-2,few,NA,TGTGCCAGCAGCCAAGGAGTAGCGGATCGGGCCGGGGAGCTGTTTTTT,CASSQGVADRAGELFF
13,TRBV6-1,TRBJ1-6,NA,NA,TGTGCCAGCACTTATTCCTCTAATTCACCCCTCCACTTT,CASTYSSNSPLHF
13,TRBV4-1,TRBJ1-5,NA,NA,TGCGCCAGCAGCCTCTCAGGCAATCAGCCCCAGCATTTT,CASSLSGNQPQHF
12,TRBV30,TRBJ2-7,NA,TRBD1,TGTGCCTGGGGGGGACAGCCGTACGAGCAGTACTTC,CAWGGQPYEQYF
12,TRBV2,TRBJ1-2,few,NA,TGTGCCAGCATACAAACAGGGAATGGCTACACCTTC,CASIQTGNGYTF
17,TRBV27,TRBJ2-5,few,NA,TGTGCCAGCAGTCTTTCCAGAATCCGGGACACTCAAGAGACCCAGTACTTC,CASSLSRIRDTQETQYF
15,TRBV19,TRBJ1-5,NA,TRBD1,TGTGCCAGTAGTATACTCACAGGGGGGGGTCAGCCCCAGCATTTT,CASSILTGGGQPQHF
13,TRBV6-1,TRBJ2-5,few,TRBD1,TGTGCCAGCAGTCGGGACAGGGACGAGACCCAGTACTTC,CASSRDRDETQYF
12,TRBV2,TRBJ2-5,NA,NA,TGTGCCAGCAGTAGCGAACAAGAGACCCAGTACTTC,CASSSEQETQYF
14,TRBV7-9,TRBJ1-4,NA,NA,TGTGCCAGCAGCACCAGACAGCTTAATGAAAAACTGTTTTTT,CASSTRQLNEKLFF
13,TRBV2,TRBJ2-5,few,NA,TGTGCCAGCAGGGCGACTGCCCAAGAGACCCAGTACTTC,CASRATAQETQYF
17,TRBV11-3,TRBJ2-5,NA,TRBD2,TGTGCCAGCAGCTTAGATTCCACTAGCGGGGTCCGGGGGACCCAGTACTTC,CASSLDSTSGVRGTQYF
15,TRBV4-3,TRBJ2-1,NA,TRBD2,TGCGCCAGCAGCCAAGACCCGGGACTAGCGGGAGAACAGTTCTTC,CASSQDPGLAGEQFF
17,TRBV5-6,TRBJ1-3,NA,NA,TGTGCCAGCAGCTCAGTGTGGACAGCCGAAGGGGGAAACACCATATATTTT,CASSSVWTAEGGNTIYF
14,TRBV4-2,TRBJ1-1,NA,NA,TGTGCCAGCAATTTGGGGGGGCCCAACACTGAAGCTTTCTTT,CASNLGGPNTEAFF
15,TRBV28,TRBJ2-7,NA,TRBD1,TGTGCCAGCAGGTCAACCGGGACAGCTATTTACGAGCAGTACTTC,CASRSTGTAIYEQYF
15,TRBV2,TRBJ2-1,NA,TRBD2,TGTGCCAGCAGTGAAAATACACTAGCGGGAGCGTGGCAGTTCTTC,CASSENTLAGAWQFF
15,TRBV7-2,TRBJ1-5,NA,NA,TGTGCCAGCAGCTTAGTAGGGGCCACCTATCAGCCCCAGCATTTT,CASSLVGATYQPQHF
11,TRBV7-9,TRBJ1-2,few,NA,TGTGCCAGCAGCTTGGCTTATGGCTACACCTTC,CASSLAYGYTF
14,TRBV27,TRBJ1-2,NA,NA,TGTGCCAGCAGTTTAAACCCGATCAGCTATGGCTACACCTTC,CASSLNPISYGYTF
15,TRBV27,TRBJ1-1,NA,TRBD1,TGTGCCAGCAGTCCGGGGACAGGTAGGAACACTGAAGCTTTCTTT,CASSPGTGRNTEAFF
15,TRBV28,TRBJ2-1,NA,NA,TGTGCCAGCAGTTTATGGGGGAGCTCCTACAATGAGCAGTTCTTC,CASSLWGSSYNEQFF
14,TRBV18,TRBJ2-7,few,TRBD1,TGTGCCAGCTCACCACCGGGACAGGGCTACGAGCAGTACTTC,CASSPPGQGYEQYF
14,TRBV7-2,TRBJ2-7,NA,NA,TGTGCCAGCAGCTTGTCGGTAGCTCCCTACGAGCAGTACTTC,CASSLSVAPYEQYF
15,TRBV5-1,TRBJ2-5,few,NA,TGCGCCAGCAGCTTATCCGGGACTCTCCAAGAGACCCAGTACTTC,CASSLSGTLQETQYF
13,TRBV7-2,TRBJ2-1,few,NA,TGTGCCAGCACCTCAGGGGGGCCGAATGAGCAGTTCTTC,CASTSGGPNEQFF